The 3 T cell receptor beta chains reported below all come from one sample, sequenced in a study of graft-versus-host responses after intestinal transplantation. TCRdb's table, derived via immunoSEQ multiplex PCR, lists solely in-frame clones and lacks some. The sample includes roughly 99,000 clones, less than 95% of them seen just once. No antigen has been assigned to these receptors. This material consisted of unstimulated CD8+ T cells sorted from spleen or lymph node cells, taken before transplant. Receptors originate from a human donor who was the organ donor for an intestinal transplant.

The rearrangement uses TRBV4-1 and TRBJ1-3, with D perhaps matching TRBD1 (6 bases). The CDR3 contains 15 residues. Germline CDR1 and CDR2: MGHRA and YSYEKL. V gave up 3 bases and J gave up 0 bases, with 9 bases separating them. Here the CDR3 reads CASSQLQGSGNTIYF. The CDR3 DNA follows: TGCGCCAGCAGCCAGCTACAGGGCTCTGGAAACACCATATATTTT.

Only one count was recorded for this clone. This chain links TRBV6-6 with TRBJ2-7, with 7 positions matching TRBD1. Germline CDR1 MNHNY, CDR2 SVGAGI (reference sequence). This CDR3 has 15 amino acids. J was trimmed by 2 bases and V by 2 bases; bases with no gene match: 6. CDR3 DNA sequence: TGTGCCAGCAGTTACCCTACAGGGGACACCTACGAGCAGTACTTC. Translating it yields CASSYPTGDTYEQYF.

For the CDR3, the DNA is TGTGCCAGCGCAGGGAATGTTGGCACTGAAGCTTTCTTT. Its translation: CASAGNVGTEAFF. The chain employs TRBV7-3 and TRBJ1-1; D perhaps matches TRBD1 (5 bases). V dropped 8 bases and J dropped 4 bases, with 14 bases sitting between them. Germline V gene data show CDR1 as SGHTA and CDR2 as FQGTGA. This CDR3 region has 13 residues.